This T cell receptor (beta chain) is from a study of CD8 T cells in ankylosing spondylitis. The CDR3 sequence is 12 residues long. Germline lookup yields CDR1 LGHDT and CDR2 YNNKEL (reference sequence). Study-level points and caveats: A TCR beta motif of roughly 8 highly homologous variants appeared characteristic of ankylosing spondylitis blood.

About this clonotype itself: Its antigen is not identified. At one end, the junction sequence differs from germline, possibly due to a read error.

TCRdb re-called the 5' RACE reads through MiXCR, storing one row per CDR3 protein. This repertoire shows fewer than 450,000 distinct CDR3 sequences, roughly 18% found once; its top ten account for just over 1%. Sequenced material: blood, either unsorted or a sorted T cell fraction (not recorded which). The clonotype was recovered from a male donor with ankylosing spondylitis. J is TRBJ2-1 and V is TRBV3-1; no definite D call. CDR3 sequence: CASSHLDNELFF. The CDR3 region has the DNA TGTGCCAGCAGCCACCTTGACAATGAGCTGTTCTTC.